The source of this TCR beta chain is a study of tumour-infiltrating T cells in Burkitt lymphoma. The overall study: This cohort included all epidemiological subtypes of Burkitt lymphoma. Productive clonality predicted overall and progression-free survival. Study-level points and caveats: Several public clonotypes were shared across many Burkitt lymphoma patients.

Germline lookup yields CDR1 SGHNT and CDR2 YENEEA. This CDR3 is built from 15 residues. Trimming pared 1 base from V and 0 bases from J, leaving 7 bases between. The protocol was immunoSEQ multiplex PCR, while the TCRdb copy is restricted to in-frame clones and leaves out a portion. The sample yields roughly 1,700 clones, 17% seen once. On this clone itself: Its target is unknown.

This TCR came from a human donor with Burkitt lymphoma. Material: tumor tissue. The chain couples TRBV11-3 to TRBJ2-1; D is uncertain. CDR3 coding DNA: TGTGCCAGCAGCTTAGGGGCAGGCTCCTACAATGAGCAGTTCTTC. Amino acid sequence: CASSLGAGSYNEQFF.